Below are 23 T cell receptor beta chains sequenced from a single sample in a study of blood T cell repertoires in COVID-19. TCRdb's table, derived via immunoSEQ multiplex PCR, lists solely in-frame clones and lacks some. In the table there are hundreds of thousands of clones, 83% of which are singletons. What was sequenced was peripheral blood. The source of these receptors is a young woman with COVID-19, enrolled during active disease.

The chain couples TRBV7-2 to TRBJ2-5, with D maybe TRBD2 (7 bases). There are 16 residues in the CDR3. V was cut by 5 bases and J by 8 bases, with 24 bases left in between. Germline V gene lookup returns CDR1 SGHTA and CDR2 FQGNSA. CDR3 nucleotide sequence: TGTGCCAGCAGCCCCGGTTGGGCGGGGGCCGTCTCTACCCAGTACTTC. It yields the protein CASSPGWAGAVSTQYF. Based on the CDR3 plus reference TRBV7-2 and TRBJ2-5, the full variable domain is GAGVSQSPSNKVTEKGKDVELRCDPISGHTALYWYRQSLGQGLEFLIYFQGNSAPDKSGLPSDRFSAERTGGSVSTLTIQRTQQEDSAVYLCASSPGWAGAVSTQYFGPGTRLLVL.

The J gene is TRBJ1-1, the V gene TRBV6-5; a possible D gene is TRBD1 (5 bases). V lost 7 bases and J lost 5, with 14 bases in between. CDR1 is MNHEY, CDR2 SVGAGI, per germline. The CDR3 has 13 amino acids. CDR3 loop: CASNQGFRTEAFF. As DNA, the CDR3 is TGTGCCAGCAACCAGGGTTTTAGGACTGAAGCTTTCTTT.

The CDR3: CSVRYTSGGANTGELFF. In DNA, the CDR3 is TGCAGCGTCCGGTACACTAGCGGGGGGGCCAACACCGGGGAGCTGTTTTTT. The chain links TRBV29-1 to TRBJ2-2, with TRBD2 matching 13 bases. V shed 6 bases, J shed 2 bases, and the junction held 9 bases outside the gene matches. Germline V gene data show CDR1 as SQVTM and CDR2 as ANQGSEA. The CDR3 is made up of 17 amino acids.

V and J are TRBV7-2 and TRBJ2-1; 8 bases are shared with TRBD2. The germline V gene encodes CDR1 SGHTA and CDR2 FQGNSA. The CDR3 extends over 17 amino acids. Trimming removed 6 bases from V and 0 bases from J; junction bases left unmatched: 10. The CDR3 bases are TGTGCCAGCAGACCCTGGACTAGCCTCAGCTCCTACAATGAGCAGTTCTTC. As protein: CASRPWTSLSSYNEQFF.

This clone has only a few counts. The chain carries TRBV6-2 or TRBV6-3 and TRBJ2-1, with 7 bases fitting TRBD2. CDR1 is MNHEY and CDR2 is SVGEGT in the germline V gene. CDR3 length: 16 amino acids. V lost 5 bases to trimming and J lost 5 bases; unmatched junction nucleotides: 12. The CDR3 DNA follows: TGTGCCAGCAGTGCAATCCTGAGCGGGGCTGACAATGAGCAGTTCTTC. Translation gives CASSAILSGADNEQFF.

The chain recombines TRBV13 with TRBJ1-2; 9 positions match TRBD1. After removal of 3 bases from V and 6 bases from J, the junction contained 2 bases not matched to a gene. CDR3 size: 13 residues. Germline CDR1 and CDR2: PRHDT and FYEKMQ (reference sequence). This CDR3 is CASSLGTGNGYTF. In DNA form, the CDR3 reads TGTGCCAGCAGCTTGGGGACAGGGAATGGCTACACCTTC.

The chain employs TRBV6-6 and TRBJ1-2; no firm D call. Germline V gene lookup returns CDR1 MNHNY and CDR2 SVGAGI (reference sequence). The V and J ends lost 11 bases and 2 bases respectively, with 12 bases between them. The CDR3 spans 12 residues. The CDR3 DNA reads as TGTGCCGTAGGGAGCGGCAACTATGGCTACACCTTC. Protein product: CAVGSGNYGYTF.

V gene TRBV28 combines with J gene TRBJ1-2, with D possibly being TRBD1 (5 bases). The CDR3 length is 13 residues. Per the germline V gene, CDR1 is MDHEN and CDR2 is SYDVKM. The V end lost 3 bases, the J end lost 4 bases, and 9 bases lay between the germline ends. This CDR3 is CASSLGQAYGYTF. CDR3 DNA: TGTGCCAGCAGTTTGGGGCAGGCCTATGGCTACACCTTC.

The chain recombines TRBV25-1 with TRBJ1-4; no firm D call. Germline loops: CDR1 MGHDK, CDR2 SYGVNS. The CDR3 runs 14 residues. V lost 1 base and J lost 4, with 7 bases in between. Here the CDR3 reads CASSEWPNNEKLFF. In DNA, the CDR3 is TGTGCCAGCAGTGAATGGCCGAATAATGAAAAACTGTTTTTT.

The chain uses TRBV2 and TRBJ2-7; D remains unclear. Deletions cut 3 bases from V and 7 bases from J, with 7 bases between. The CDR3 spans 11 residues. The germline gives CDR1 SNHLY, CDR2 FYNNEI. This CDR3 is CASSEMTEQYF. The CDR3 coding sequence is TGTGCCAGCAGTGAGATGACTGAGCAGTACTTC.

The CDR3 is CASSSDRGLGGYTF. The DNA of the CDR3 is TGTGCCAGCTCATCGGACAGGGGGCTCGGTGGCTACACCTTC. This sequence joins TRBV18 and TRBJ1-2; 11 bases are a match to TRBD1. The CDR3 runs 14 residues. Trimming cost V 5 bases and J 7 bases; bases outside gene matches: 6. CDR1 KGHSH and CDR2 LQKENI come from the germline V gene.

This clone was recorded a few times. V usage is TRBV9 and J usage is TRBJ1-3; 7 positions agree with TRBD1. Trimming took 3 bases from V and 3 from J; bases not matched to a gene: 12. The CDR3 runs 17 residues. CDR1 and CDR2 (germline): SGDLS, YYNGEE. CDR3 loop: CASSAETGNFVGNTIYF. The CDR3 coding sequence is TGTGCCAGCAGCGCAGAGACAGGGAACTTTGTTGGAAACACCATATATTTT.

This clone has a handful of counts. The chain carries TRBV9 and TRBJ2-7; no clear D gene. There are 14 residues in the CDR3. CDR1 and CDR2 (germline): SGDLS, YYNGEE. V lost 0 bases, J lost 1 base, and 8 bases lay in between. The CDR3 protein is CASSVGAESYEQYF. The CDR3, as DNA: TGTGCCAGCAGCGTAGGGGCAGAGTCCTACGAGCAGTACTTC. The entire variable domain, with the rest obtained from reference TRBV9 and TRBJ2-7, is as follows: DSGVTQTPKHLITATGQRVTLRCSPRSGDLSVYWYQQSLDQGLQFLIQYYNGEERAKGNILERFSAQQFPDLHSELNLSSLELGDSALYFCASSVGAESYEQYFGPGTRLTVT.

The rearrangement joins TRBV2 to TRBJ2-1; 9 nucleotides align to TRBD2. The CDR3 is 12 amino acids. V shed 11 bases, J shed 7 bases, and the junction held 6 bases outside the gene matches. Germline CDR1 and CDR2: SNHLY and FYNNEI. The CDR3 protein is CASRGGGNEQFF. Written as DNA, the CDR3 is TGTGCCTCCCGCGGGGGGGGAAATGAGCAGTTCTTC.

CDR3 sequence reads: CASKTWGGTGELFF. Written as DNA, the CDR3 is TGTGCCAGCAAGACATGGGGGGGCACCGGGGAGCTGTTTTTT. V usage is TRBV27 and J usage is TRBJ2-2; 7 bases agree with TRBD2. J lost 4 bases, V lost 7 bases, and 6 bases had no gene match. CDR1 MNHEY and CDR2 SMNVEV come from the germline V gene (reference sequence). This CDR3 has 14 amino acids.

This clone was seen once. The DNA of the CDR3 is TGTGCCATCAGTGGTCGCGCAGGGGGTACTGAAGCTTTCTTT. As protein: CAISGRAGGTEAFF. V usage is TRBV10-3 and J usage is TRBJ1-1; 7 bases align to TRBD1. In germline, CDR1 is ENHRY, CDR2 SYGVKD. The CDR3 sequence is 14 residues long. J gave up 5 bases and V 4 bases, and 7 bases lay outside the gene matches.

The chain has TRBV28 and TRBJ1-2; D unclear. Trimming left V 5 bases short and J 8 bases short, with 9 bases between. The CDR3 length is 11 residues. CDR1 and CDR2 from the germline V gene are MDHEN and SYDVKM. CDR3 coding DNA: TGTGCCAGCAGTCCGGGTGTGGGCTACACCTTC. As protein: CASSPGVGYTF.

The V gene is TRBV12-3 or TRBV12-4, the J gene TRBJ1-3; D uncertain. The CDR3 is made up of 13 amino acids. Trimming removed 5 bases from V and 0 bases from J, with 5 bases in between. The CDR3 DNA sequence: TGTGCCAGCAGTGACTACTCTGGAAACACCATATATTTT. This codes for CASSDYSGNTIYF.

The chain carries TRBV18 and TRBJ2-7; possibly TRBD1 for D (5 bases). CDR1 and CDR2 (germline): KGHSH, LQKENI. The CDR3 extends over 14 amino acids. Deletions cut 5 bases from V and 5 bases from J, with 16 bases between. CDR3: CASSGTATGNEQYF. The CDR3 nucleotides are TGTGCCAGCTCAGGCACGGCTACAGGCAACGAGCAGTACTTC.

This clone was recorded once. CDR3 amino acids: CASSEQADTQYF. In DNA, the CDR3 is TGTGCCAGCAGCGAGCAGGCAGATACGCAGTATTTT. The chain is built from TRBV13 and TRBJ2-3; D unresolved. From germline, CDR1 is PRHDT and CDR2 FYEKMQ (reference sequence). V was shortened by 5 bases and J by 4 bases, with 7 bases between the two germline ends. The CDR3 contains 12 residues.

As for this clone: The germline gene is not matched at one end of the junction; a read error may be the cause. V gene TRBV6-2 or TRBV6-3 combines with J gene TRBJ1-2, with D hard to call. The length of the CDR3 is 14 residues. Germline values: CDR1 MNHEY, CDR2 SVGEGT. DNA of the CDR3: TGTGCCAGCAGTTACCGCGGGGTGGCCTATGGCTGCACCTTC. Encoded protein: CASSYRGVAYGCTF.

The chain is built from TRBV5-1 and TRBJ2-5, with 12 bases identical to TRBD2. Germline V lookup: CDR1 SGHRS, CDR2 YFSETQ. Unmatched junction bases numbered 2, after V lost 2 bases and J lost 3 bases. This CDR3 spans 15 amino acids. The CDR3 loop reads CASSFSSGGEETQYF. DNA of the CDR3: TGCGCCAGCAGCTTCTCTAGCGGGGGGGAAGAGACCCAGTACTTC.

J is TRBJ2-1 and V is TRBV24-1, with 7 bases matching TRBD1. J lost 3 bases, V lost 4 bases, and 5 bases had no gene match. Looked up from germline, CDR1 is KGHDR and CDR2 is SFDVKD. CDR3 size: 15 residues. The DNA of the CDR3 is TGTGCCACCAGTGAAAGGGGGCGTAACTACAATGAGCAGTTCTTC. As protein: CATSERGRNYNEQFF.